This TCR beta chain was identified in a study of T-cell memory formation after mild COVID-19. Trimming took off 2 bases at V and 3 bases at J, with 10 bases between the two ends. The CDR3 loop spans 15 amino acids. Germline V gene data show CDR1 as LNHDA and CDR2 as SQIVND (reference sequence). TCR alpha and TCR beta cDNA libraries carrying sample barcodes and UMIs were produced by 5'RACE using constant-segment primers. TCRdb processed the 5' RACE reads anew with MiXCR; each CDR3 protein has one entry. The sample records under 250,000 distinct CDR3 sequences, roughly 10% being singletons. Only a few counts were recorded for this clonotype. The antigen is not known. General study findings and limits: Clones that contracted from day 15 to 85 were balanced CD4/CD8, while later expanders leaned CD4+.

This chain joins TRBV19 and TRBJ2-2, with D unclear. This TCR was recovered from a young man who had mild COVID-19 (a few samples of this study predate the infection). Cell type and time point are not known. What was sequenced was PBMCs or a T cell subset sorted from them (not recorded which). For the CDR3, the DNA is TGTGCCAGTAGTATATACCTGCCGGACACCGGGGAGCTGTTTTTT. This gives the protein CASSIYLPDTGELFF.